What follows are 20 T cell receptor beta chains derived from one specimen sequenced in a study of immune evolution from preneoplasia to lung adenocarcinoma. Assay used: immunoSEQ multiplex PCR; TCRdb lists only in-frame clones, some missing. The top ten hold approximately 4.8% of the sample, which has 5,500 to 7,500 clones, approximately 85% seen once. The sequenced sample consisted of FFPE invasive lung adenocarcinoma tissue. The source of these receptors is a person aged 50 to 70 with lung adenocarcinoma.

V gene TRBV5-4 combines with J gene TRBJ2-2; D is possibly TRBD2 (6 bases). Trimming pared 0 bases from V and 9 bases from J, leaving 15 bases between. The V gene's germline CDR1 is SGHNT and CDR2 YYREEE (reference sequence). The CDR3 loop spans 15 amino acids. CDR3 DNA: TGTGCCAGCAGCTTGGAGAGACTAGGTAACCGGGAGCTGTTTTTT. Residues: CASSLERLGNRELFF.

The chain is built from TRBV19 and TRBJ2-3; 11 bases are a match to TRBD1. V lost 6 bases, J lost 4 bases, and 3 bases stayed unmatched. In germline, CDR1 is LNHDA, CDR2 SQIVND (reference sequence). This CDR3 is built from 14 residues. In nucleotides, the CDR3 is TGTGCCAGTAGGGACAGGGGGCGGGCAGATACGCAGTATTTT. It codes for CASRDRGRADTQYF.

This sequence joins TRBV6-1 and TRBJ2-1; maybe TRBD2 (6 bases). Trimming took off 4 bases at V and 5 bases at J, with 12 bases between the two ends. This CDR3 spans 14 amino acids. Germline V CDR1 and CDR2: MNHNS, SASEGT. Here the CDR3 DNA reads TGTGCCAGCAGTGGGGGGGACGGACACAATGAGCAGTTCTTC. This translates into CASSGGDGHNEQFF.

The chain employs TRBV5-6 and TRBJ2-1, with TRBD1 identical over 10 bases. CDR3 length: 16 residues. V dropped 4 bases and J dropped 4; count of bases not matched to a gene: 8. Per the germline V gene, CDR1 is SGHDT and CDR2 is YYEEEE. The chain's CDR3 is CASSAGQGISYNEQFF. DNA for the CDR3: TGTGCCAGCAGCGCGGGACAGGGGATTTCATACAATGAGCAGTTCTTC.

The chain employs TRBV19 and TRBJ2-7, with 8 bases identical to TRBD2. The CDR3 has 14 amino acids. V was clipped by 4 bases and J by 7 bases; unmatched bases: 9. Per the germline V gene, CDR1 is LNHDA and CDR2 is SQIVND (reference sequence). CDR3 DNA sequence: TGTGCCAGTAGTAAACCGGGACTAGTGCCTGAGCAGTACTTC. Translation gives CASSKPGLVPEQYF.

This clone was seen only a few times. The J gene is TRBJ2-7, the V gene TRBV6-1; 9 nucleotides align to TRBD1. The length of the CDR3 is 18 residues. Unmatched junction bases numbered 18, after V lost 3 bases and J lost 6 bases. Per the germline V gene, CDR1 is MNHNS and CDR2 is SASEGT. Here the CDR3 reads CASSDYPTSGTGLPEQYF. The CDR3 DNA sequence: TGTGCCAGCAGTGACTATCCAACCTCCGGGACAGGGCTCCCCGAGCAGTACTTC.

This clone was picked up a small number of times. The chain carries TRBV9 and TRBJ1-2; tentative D call: TRBD1 (6 bases). V lost 0 bases to trimming and J lost 0 bases, with 6 bases between them. This CDR3 region has 14 residues. Germline loops: CDR1 SGDLS, CDR2 YYNGEE. Written as DNA, the CDR3 is TGTGCCAGCAGCGTAGGGACAGCTAACTATGGCTACACCTTC. The encoded protein is CASSVGTANYGYTF.

The chain joins TRBV28 to TRBJ1-5; D ambiguous. There are 16 residues in the CDR3. The V end lost 5 bases, the J end lost 1 base, and 15 bases lay between the germline ends. Per the germline V gene, CDR1 is MDHEN and CDR2 is SYDVKM. CDR3 protein: CASSPRLFGSNQPQHF. Written as DNA, the CDR3 is TGTGCCAGCAGTCCCCGGCTTTTCGGGAGCAATCAGCCCCAGCATTTT.

The J gene is TRBJ1-3, the V gene TRBV6-1; unclear D gene. Germline V gene sequence: CDR1 MNHNS, CDR2 SASEGT. V gave up 5 bases and J gave up 0 bases, with 11 bases separating them. This CDR3 has 15 residues. The DNA for the CDR3 is TGTGCCAGCAGTAACCTCCAAACCTCTGGAAACACCATATATTTT. Translation: CASSNLQTSGNTIYF.

By frequency in the sample, this clone is large. The chain couples TRBV6-1 to TRBJ1-5, with 9 bases lining up with TRBD1. This CDR3 spans 16 amino acids. After removal of 3 bases from V and 4 bases from J, the junction contained 7 bases not matched to a gene. Germline CDR1 is MNHNS and CDR2 is SASEGT. CDR3 sequence (DNA): TGTGCCAGCAGTGATTCCACAGGGACAGGGAATCAGCCCCAGCATTTT. This translates into CASSDSTGTGNQPQHF.

This clone was recorded only once. V and J are TRBV19 and TRBJ1-3; D is ambiguous. Trimming cost V 6 bases and J 0 bases, with 9 bases left between them. CDR3 length: 14 amino acids. The germline CDR1 and CDR2 sequences are LNHDA and SQIVND (reference sequence). The CDR3 spells CASSPQDSGNTIYF. The CDR3 DNA is TGTGCCAGTAGCCCACAAGACTCTGGAAACACCATATATTTT.

The V and J genes are TRBV10-3 and TRBJ1-4; 8 nucleotides align to TRBD1. The CDR3 is 16 residues long. Germline V gene lookup returns CDR1 ENHRY and CDR2 SYGVKD. Unmatched junction bases numbered 6, after V lost 0 bases and J lost 6 bases. The CDR3 is CAISESQGAMDEKLFF. Here the CDR3 DNA reads TGTGCCATCAGTGAGTCCCAGGGGGCGATGGATGAAAAACTGTTTTTT.

V is TRBV25-1 and J is TRBJ2-7, with a tentative D call TRBD1 (5 bases). V dropped 3 bases and J dropped 2 bases, with 14 bases sitting between them. Germline V lookup: CDR1 MGHDK, CDR2 SYGVNS. This CDR3 is 15 amino acids long. The CDR3 DNA reads TGTGCCAGCAGTGACCCGGCCTCAGGGACCTACGAGCAGTACTTC. Its translation: CASSDPASGTYEQYF.

This rearrangement joins TRBV9 to TRBJ2-7; TRBD1 matches at 7 bases. Per the germline V gene, CDR1 is SGDLS and CDR2 is YYNGEE. The V gene end was trimmed by 3 bases and the J gene end by 4 bases; junction bases not matched to a gene: 7. The CDR3 contains 14 residues. CDR3 amino acids: CASSAGTEEYEQYF. The CDR3 DNA follows: TGTGCCAGCAGCGCCGGGACAGAAGAATACGAGCAGTACTTC.

The chain links TRBV7-8 to TRBJ2-7; the match to TRBD2 covers 7 bases. V lost 5 bases to trimming and J lost 5 bases; unmatched junction nucleotides: 12. The CDR3 is 15 amino acids. Germline V gene sequence: CDR1 SGHVS, CDR2 FQNEAQ. The CDR3 here is CASSNSLAGVDEQYF. DNA for the CDR3: TGTGCCAGCAGCAATTCTCTGGCGGGAGTTGACGAGCAGTACTTC. The whole variable domain, remainder taken from reference TRBV7-8 and TRBJ2-7, is GAGVSQSPRYKVAKRGQDVALRCDPISGHVSLFWYQQALGQGPEFLTYFQNEAQLDKSGLPSDRFFAERPEGSVSTLKIQRTQQEDSAVYLCASSNSLAGVDEQYFGPGTRLTVT.

This chain uses TRBV6-6 with TRBJ2-7; D perhaps matches TRBD1 (6 bases). The CDR3 extends over 15 amino acids. From germline, CDR1 is MNHNY and CDR2 SVGAGI (reference sequence). V gave up 0 bases and J gave up 4 bases, with 13 bases separating them. The CDR3 protein is CASSYSQGSLYEQYF. The CDR3 DNA reads TGTGCCAGCAGTTACTCGCAGGGGTCGCTATACGAGCAGTACTTC.

The chain links TRBV19 to TRBJ2-3; D is possibly TRBD1 (6 bases). This CDR3 is 12 amino acids long. V lost 9 bases, J lost 8 bases, and 15 bases lay in between. CDR1 and CDR2 (germline): LNHDA, SQIVND (reference sequence). CDR3 coding DNA: TGTGCCAGCGAACAGGGCAGAGGTACGCAGTATTTT. Translated, it gives CASEQGRGTQYF.

This chain uses TRBV7-9 with TRBJ2-3; unclear D gene. The CDR3 runs 14 residues. V was clipped by 2 bases and J by 8 bases, with 14 bases between them. The V gene's germline CDR1 is SEHNR and CDR2 FQNEAQ (reference sequence). The CDR3 protein is CASSLREGPLTQYF. As DNA, the CDR3 is TGTGCCAGCAGCTTAAGGGAAGGACCCCTTACGCAGTATTTT.

The V call is TRBV6-1, the J call TRBJ2-7; TRBD1 agrees at 9 bases. The V segment lost 6 bases and the J segment 1 base; nucleotides outside the gene matches: 4. The CDR3 spans 14 residues. The V gene's germline CDR1 is MNHNS and CDR2 SASEGT. Here the CDR3 reads CASRDRGGSYEQYF. DNA for the CDR3: TGTGCCAGCAGGGACAGGGGAGGGTCCTACGAGCAGTACTTC.

The chain recombines TRBV7-8 with TRBJ1-5, with TRBD1 as a possible D gene (5 bases). Germline lookup yields CDR1 SGHVS and CDR2 FQNEAQ. The V gene lost 1 base and the J gene lost 4 bases, with 5 bases spanning the gap. The CDR3 runs to 13 residues. The CDR3 here is CASSLGTNQPQHF. The CDR3 nucleotides are TGTGCCAGCAGCTTAGGGACAAATCAGCCCCAGCATTTT.